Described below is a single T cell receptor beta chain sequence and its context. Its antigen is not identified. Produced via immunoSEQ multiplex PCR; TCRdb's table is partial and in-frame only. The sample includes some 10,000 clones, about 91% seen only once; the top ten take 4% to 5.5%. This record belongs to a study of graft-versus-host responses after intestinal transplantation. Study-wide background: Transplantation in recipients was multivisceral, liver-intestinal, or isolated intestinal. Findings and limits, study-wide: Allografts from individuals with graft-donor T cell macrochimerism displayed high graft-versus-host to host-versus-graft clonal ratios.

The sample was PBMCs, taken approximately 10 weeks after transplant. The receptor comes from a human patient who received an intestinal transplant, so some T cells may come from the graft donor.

The CDR3 region is CASSLYGDQPQHF. The CDR3 bases are TGTGCCAGCAGTTTATACGGGGATCAGCCCCAGCATTTT. The chain joins TRBV28 to TRBJ1-5; D unresolved. CDR1 is MDHEN, CDR2 SYDVKM, per germline. The CDR3 runs 13 residues. Trimming removed 1 base at V and 5 bases at J, with 6 bases between.